The 28 T cell receptor beta chains below come from one sample, sequenced in a study of OX40 agonist ivuxolimab in advanced cancers. Here immunoSEQ multiplex PCR was the method, and the copy in TCRdb shows in-frame clones only, minus some. The sample lists about 32,000 clones, 80% to 85% occurring once. Sequencing used CD4+ or CD8+ T cells sorted from blood, obtained in a trial of the OX40 agonist ivuxolimab. These receptors were obtained from an adult with an advanced solid tumor such as melanoma, head and neck, liver or kidney cancer.

V and J are TRBV27 and TRBJ1-1; D might be TRBD1 (5 bases). Germline V gives CDR1 MNHEY, CDR2 SMNVEV (reference sequence). This CDR3 has 14 residues. Trimming left V 4 bases short and J 5 bases short, with 14 bases between. The CDR3 reads CASSWSQGGTEAFF. CDR3 DNA: TGTGCCAGCAGTTGGAGCCAGGGCGGAACTGAAGCTTTCTTT.

This rearrangement joins TRBV28 to TRBJ2-5, with 9 bases matching TRBD1. V dropped 6 bases and J dropped 5; count of bases not matched to a gene: 7. CDR1 is MDHEN and CDR2 is SYDVKM in the germline V gene. The CDR3 is made up of 14 amino acids. CDR3 loop: CASRRTGEVETQYF. The CDR3 DNA is TGTGCCAGCAGGCGGACAGGGGAGGTGGAGACCCAGTACTTC.

DNA of the CDR3: TGTGCCAGCAGTTACTCGCTCGGGAGGGAGTCCTACGAGCAGTACTTC. Translated: CASSYSLGRESYEQYF. The V call is TRBV6-5, the J call TRBJ2-7; 8 positions match TRBD2. Germline CDR1 MNHEY, CDR2 SVGAGI. The CDR3 is 16 amino acids. Trimming removed 0 bases from V and 1 base from J; junction bases left unmatched: 5.

The chain joins TRBV28 to TRBJ2-1, with D perhaps matching TRBD1 (6 bases). CDR1 is MDHEN and CDR2 is SYDVKM in the germline V gene. The CDR3 runs to 13 residues. V lost 8 bases to trimming and J lost 0 bases, with 8 bases between them. The CDR3 DNA is TGTGCCAGCGACAGGAGCTCCTACAATGAGCAGTTCTTC. It encodes CASDRSSYNEQFF.

The V gene is TRBV6-5, the J gene TRBJ1-2; D is unclear. The V gene's germline CDR1 is MNHEY and CDR2 SVGAGI. Trimming cost V 0 bases and J 11 bases, with 19 bases left between them. This CDR3 is 15 amino acids long. The CDR3 DNA is TGTGCCAGCAGTTACTCACCGAGACCGGGTGGGGATTACACCTTC. Amino acid sequence: CASSYSPRPGGDYTF.

Written as DNA, the CDR3 is TGTGCCAGCAGCCAAGGGGGTAGCCTCCAGGAAGCTTTCTTT. Its protein is CASSQGGSLQEAFF. The chain employs TRBV5-4 and TRBJ1-1, with D perhaps matching TRBD1 (6 bases). The germline gives CDR1 SGHNT, CDR2 YYREEE (reference sequence). CDR3 size: 14 residues. Trimming removed 4 bases at V and 8 bases at J, with 18 bases between.

A single count supports this clone. The rearrangement links TRBV29-1 to TRBJ2-5; possibly TRBD1 for D (6 bases). CDR3 length: 12 amino acids. Trimming took 5 bases from V and 4 from J, leaving 11 bases between them. The V gene's germline CDR1 is SQVTM and CDR2 ANQGSEA. This chain's CDR3 is CSVWGRGETQYF. CDR3 bases: TGCAGCGTTTGGGGGCGTGGAGAGACCCAGTACTTC.

This chain joins TRBV7-8 and TRBJ1-1; TRBD1 matches at 7 bases. Germline lookup yields CDR1 SGHVS and CDR2 FQNEAQ. Germline trimming cut 6 bases from V and 4 bases from J; bases unmatched to any gene: 8. This CDR3 has 14 residues. The CDR3 nucleotides read TGTGCCAGCAGGAGCCCAGGGGGTGGCACTGAAGCTTTCTTT. Amino acid sequence: CASRSPGGGTEAFF.

The chain links TRBV7-3 to TRBJ2-3; D is undetermined. CDR3 length equals 16 residues. The germline V gene has CDR1 SGHTA and CDR2 FQGTGA. Trimming left V 2 bases short and J 0 bases short, with 12 bases between. DNA for the CDR3: TGTGCCAGCAGCTTAGCGAACAGCGATAGCACAGATACGCAGTATTTT. It yields the protein CASSLANSDSTDTQYF.

V usage is TRBV4-1 and J usage is TRBJ2-2; D unresolved. The CDR3 sequence is 14 residues long. In germline, CDR1 is MGHRA, CDR2 YSYEKL. The V gene lost 1 base and the J gene lost 6 bases, with 9 bases spanning the gap. The CDR3 reads CASSQAAPPGELFF. CDR3 nucleotides: TGCGCCAGCAGCCAAGCGGCTCCCCCCGGGGAGCTGTTTTTT.

The chain has TRBV27 and TRBJ1-2; a weak D match, TRBD1 (6 bases). CDR3 length equals 14 residues. V dropped 2 bases and J dropped 4 bases, with 11 bases sitting between them. Germline values: CDR1 MNHEY, CDR2 SMNVEV (reference sequence). CDR3 region: CASSLVGAGYGYTF. DNA of the CDR3: TGTGCCAGCAGTTTAGTGGGGGCTGGCTATGGCTACACCTTC.

This chain connects TRBV7-6 to TRBJ2-2; 8 positions match TRBD2. Germline CDR1 is SGHVS and CDR2 is FNYEAQ. The junction had 9 bases not matched to a gene; V was cut back by 7 bases and J by 2 bases. CDR3 length: 16 residues. The CDR3 loop is CASTGTSGGNTGELFF. The CDR3 coding sequence is TGTGCCAGCACCGGAACAAGCGGGGGCAACACCGGGGAGCTGTTTTTT.

This chain links TRBV21-1 with TRBJ2-1; the table's TRBD2 call for D was not verified on the DNA. TRBV21-1 is designated a pseudogene. The CDR3 is made up of 17 amino acids. CDR3 protein: CASSKGTSGSSHNEQFF. In DNA form, the CDR3 reads TGTGCCAGCAGCAAAGGGACTAGCGGGAGTTCCCACAATGAGCAGTTCTTC.

The chain joins TRBV6-4 to TRBJ2-1; D may be TRBD1 (6 bases). The germline V gene encodes CDR1 MRHNA and CDR2 SNTAGT. Trimming cost V 3 bases and J 0 bases, with 6 bases left between them. This CDR3 contains 14 residues. CDR3 sequence: CASSEDSSYNEQFF. The CDR3, as DNA: TGTGCCAGCAGTGAGGACAGCTCCTACAATGAGCAGTTCTTC.

V is TRBV2 and J is TRBJ1-5; 7 bases agree with TRBD1. The CDR3 extends over 16 amino acids. From germline, CDR1 is SNHLY and CDR2 FYNNEI. Unmatched junction bases numbered 10, after V lost 5 bases and J lost 3 bases. In nucleotides, the CDR3 is TGTGCCAGCAGTACCTTACCGGGACAGCTCAATCAGCCCCAGCATTTT. Its protein is CASSTLPGQLNQPQHF.

The genes are TRBV6-1 and TRBJ1-2, with a possible D match to TRBD1 (5 bases). The germline V gene encodes CDR1 MNHNS and CDR2 SASEGT. The CDR3 is made up of 14 amino acids. Trimming left V 3 bases short and J 5 bases short, with 13 bases between. The CDR3 DNA reads TGTGCCAGCAGTGACCGGGACGGAGTATATGGCTACACCTTC. Translated, it gives CASSDRDGVYGYTF.

The rearrangement uses TRBV14 and TRBJ1-2, with D tentatively TRBD1 (5 bases). The CDR3 spans 15 residues. The germline V gene encodes CDR1 SGHDN and CDR2 FVKESK. V shed 4 bases and J shed 9 bases, with 21 bases lying between them. The CDR3 DNA sequence: TGTGCCAGCAGCCGGAGGGAAGGGGTCCCCCTGAGCTACACCTTC. Residues: CASSRREGVPLSYTF. The whole variable domain, remainder taken from reference TRBV14 and TRBJ1-2, is EAGVTQFPSHSVIEKGQTVTLRCDPISGHDNLYWYRRVMGKEIKFLLHFVKESKQDESGMPNNRFLAERTGGTYSTLKVQPAELEDSGVYFCASSRREGVPLSYTFGSGTRLTVV.

The chain recombines TRBV5-1 with TRBJ2-2; 7 positions match TRBD2. Germline V CDR1 and CDR2: SGHRS, YFSETQ. With V trimmed by 3 bases and J by 2 bases, 7 bases remained unmatched. This CDR3 comprises 16 residues. The DNA for the CDR3 is TGCGCCAGCAGCTCCCAGGGAGGGGTTAACACCGGGGAGCTGTTTTTT. This gives the protein CASSSQGGVNTGELFF.

The rearrangement joins TRBV11-2 to TRBJ2-5, with D possibly TRBD1 on 5 matching bases. Trimming shortened V by 2 bases and J by 5 bases, and 9 bases separated the two germline ends. The CDR3 is 13 amino acids. CDR1 is SGHAT, CDR2 FQNNGV, per germline. In DNA, the CDR3 is TGTGCCAGCAGCTTACCAGGGAAGGAGACCCAGTACTTC. It yields the protein CASSLPGKETQYF. Variable domain in full (rest from reference TRBV11-2 and TRBJ2-5): EAGVAQSPRYKIIEKRQSVAFWCNPISGHATLYWYQQILGQGPKLLIQFQNNGVVDDSQLPKDRFSAERLKGVDSTLKIQPAKLEDSAVYLCASSLPGKETQYFGPGTRLLVL.

The table lists this clone with a count of one. The rearrangement links TRBV7-2 to TRBJ2-1; 7 positions match TRBD2. Germline CDR1 and CDR2: SGHTA and FQGNSA. The V gene end was trimmed by 1 base and the J gene end by 7 bases; junction bases not matched to a gene: 10. The CDR3 spans 16 residues. CDR3 sequence (DNA): TGTGCCAGCAGCTTAGTATCCGGACTAGTGTTGAATGAGCAGTTCTTC. Protein: CASSLVSGLVLNEQFF.

This chain uses TRBV18 with TRBJ2-7, with 9 bases aligning to TRBD1. This CDR3 is 18 amino acids long. Germline V gene data show CDR1 as KGHSH and CDR2 as LQKENI. The trim removed 0 bases at V and 4 bases at J, leaving 13 bases unmatched. This CDR3 reads CASSPPWSARTGVYEQYF. The CDR3 DNA is TGTGCCAGCTCACCACCTTGGTCCGCTCGGACAGGGGTTTACGAGCAGTACTTC.

As concerns this clone: The junction differs from germline at one of its ends, possibly a read error. The rearrangement links TRBV27 to TRBJ1-1; maybe TRBD1 (6 bases). This CDR3 contains 14 residues. Per germline, CDR1 MNHEY and CDR2 SMNVEV (reference sequence). This CDR3 is CANSPRGVNTEAFF. The CDR3 DNA is TGTGCCAACAGTCCAAGGGGGGTGAACACTGAAGCTTTCTTT.

The CDR3 DNA sequence: TGTGCCAGCAGTGATACAAACCGGGGGCCCAATGGAAACACCATATATTTT. This sequence encodes CASSDTNRGPNGNTIYF. V is TRBV2 and J is TRBJ1-3; D is possibly TRBD1 (6 bases). Germline CDR1 SNHLY, CDR2 FYNNEI. V lost 3 bases and J 3 bases, leaving 18 bases between the germline ends. There are 17 residues in the CDR3.

The V and J genes are TRBV28 and TRBJ2-7, with D perhaps matching TRBD1 (5 bases). CDR1 and CDR2 from the germline V gene are MDHEN and SYDVKM. This CDR3 region has 13 residues. The V and J ends lost 7 bases and 5 bases respectively, with 15 bases between them. CDR3 loop: CASTGWGRNEQYF. The DNA for the CDR3 is TGTGCCAGCACCGGGTGGGGCAGGAACGAGCAGTACTTC.

J is TRBJ2-7 and V is TRBV27; tentatively, D is TRBD2 (7 bases). This CDR3 spans 14 amino acids. The V gene lost 4 bases and the J gene lost 2 bases, with 12 bases spanning the gap. Germline V lookup: CDR1 MNHEY, CDR2 SMNVEV (reference sequence). In DNA, the CDR3 is TGTGCCAGCAGTTGGGGGGGGGCGGCCTACGAGCAGTACTTC. As protein: CASSWGGAAYEQYF.

The chain couples TRBV6-5 to TRBJ1-2, with 10 bases fitting TRBD1. The CDR3 length is 14 residues. The V segment lost 5 bases and the J segment 4 bases; nucleotides outside the gene matches: 4. The germline V gene has CDR1 MNHEY and CDR2 SVGAGI. CDR3 nucleotides: TGTGCCAGCAGTCCAGGACAGGGGGGCTATGGCTACACCTTC. Amino acid sequence: CASSPGQGGYGYTF.

This sequence joins TRBV14 and TRBJ2-1; D uncertain. V lost 0 bases, J lost 0 bases, and 9 bases lay in between. In germline, CDR1 is SGHDN, CDR2 FVKESK. The CDR3 consists of 16 residues. CDR3 region: CASSQDWLSSYNEQFF. The CDR3 region has the DNA TGTGCCAGCAGCCAAGACTGGCTTAGCTCCTACAATGAGCAGTTCTTC.

By its share, this clone is medium-sized. The rearrangement links TRBV7-8 to TRBJ2-7, with unresolved D. V lost 5 bases, J lost 3 bases, and 8 bases lay in between. The CDR3 runs to 12 residues. CDR1 is SGHVS and CDR2 is FQNEAQ in the germline V gene. CDR3 in DNA: TGTGCCAGCAGCCCCATTGGCTACGAGCAGTACTTC. Translation gives CASSPIGYEQYF.